This TCR beta chain was observed in a study of shared T cell receptors in the human thymus. The V gene lost 5 bases and the J gene lost 5 bases, with 19 bases spanning the gap. CDR1 is SGHTA, CDR2 FQGNSA, per germline. The CDR3 runs 16 residues. Sequencing used immunoSEQ multiplex PCR; TCRdb keeps in-frame clones, though not all of them. The data contain 450,000 to 650,000 clones, around 78% of them singletons. These sequences were also reported in another study, on human thymus T cells. That investigation notes: Resections were taken during corrective heart surgery, and the thymus tissue came from these. Related research found strongly overlapping thymic repertoires in unrelated individuals.

Material for sequencing was thymocytes. The gene calls are TRBV7-2 and TRBJ1-5; D is possibly TRBD1 (6 bases). This sequence originates from a boy in the first two years of life with a congenital heart defect. CDR3: CASSPDGQSADQPQHF. The CDR3 DNA is TGTGCCAGCAGCCCGGACGGACAGTCAGCCGATCAGCCCCAGCATTTT.